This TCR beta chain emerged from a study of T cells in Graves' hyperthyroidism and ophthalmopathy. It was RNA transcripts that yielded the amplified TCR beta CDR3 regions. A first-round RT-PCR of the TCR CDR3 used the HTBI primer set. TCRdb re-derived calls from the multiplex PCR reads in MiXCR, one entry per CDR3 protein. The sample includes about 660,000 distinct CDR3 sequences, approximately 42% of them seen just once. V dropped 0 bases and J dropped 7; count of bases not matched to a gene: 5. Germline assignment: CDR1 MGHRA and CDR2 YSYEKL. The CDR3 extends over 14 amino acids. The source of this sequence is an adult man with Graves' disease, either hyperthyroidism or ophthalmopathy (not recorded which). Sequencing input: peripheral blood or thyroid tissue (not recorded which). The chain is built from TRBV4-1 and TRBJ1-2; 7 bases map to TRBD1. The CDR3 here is CASSQDVRGLGYTF. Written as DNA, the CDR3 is TGCGCCAGCAGCCAAGATGTGAGGGGGCTTGGCTACACCTTC.